Presented here are 4 T cell receptor beta chains from one specimen sequenced in a study of blood T cells in healthy people across ages. Primed by a sample-barcoded 5' primer and a J-beta primer mix, a second PCR proceeded for about 6 to 11 cycles. TCRdb re-called the 5' RACE reads with MiXCR, one entry per CDR3 protein. The sample holds roughly 1.4 million distinct CDR3 sequences, approximately 60% seen once. The sample comprised blood. These receptors all stem from a man younger than 35 in good health.

This clonotype turned up a few times. The rearrangement uses TRBV10-3 and TRBJ1-2; D is perhaps TRBD1 (5 bases). Germline loops: CDR1 ENHRY, CDR2 SYGVKD. The V and J ends lost 5 bases and 4 bases respectively, with 8 bases between them. The CDR3 extends over 12 amino acids. This CDR3 is CAISPDSYGYTF. CDR3 sequence (DNA): TGTGCCATCAGTCCCGACAGCTATGGCTACACCTTC.

This clonotype was counted many times. This chain connects TRBV20-1 to TRBJ2-1, with 11 positions matching TRBD2. Germline-derived CDR1 and CDR2 are DFQATT and SNEGSKA (reference sequence). Trimming cost V 6 bases and J 7 bases; bases outside gene matches: 11. The CDR3 spans 15 residues. The CDR3 nucleotides read TGCAGTGCCGGGGATAGCGGGAGGGCAGGGAATGAGCAGTTCTTC. Translated: CSAGDSGRAGNEQFF.

This clonotype was seen a single time. This rearrangement joins TRBV27 to TRBJ2-1; 8 bases map to TRBD1. The CDR3 is made up of 14 amino acids. The germline V gene encodes CDR1 MNHEY and CDR2 SMNVEV (reference sequence). V shed 1 base and J 7 bases; nucleotides not matched to a gene: 3. For the CDR3, the DNA is TGTGCCAGCAGTTTATGGGACAGGTCAAATGAGCAGTTCTTC. Translating gives CASSLWDRSNEQFF.

This chain uses TRBV29-1 with TRBJ2-7; weak D call: TRBD1 (5 bases). The CDR3 consists of 13 residues. Germline loops: CDR1 SQVTM, CDR2 ANQGSEA. The V end was cut by 7 bases, the J end by 2 bases, with 15 bases between. For the CDR3, the DNA is TGCAGCGGTGGATCTGACAGAACCTACGAGCAGTACTTC. Its protein is CSGGSDRTYEQYF.